One and the same sample provided the 5 T cell receptor beta chains below, sequenced in a study of T cell responses to AZD1222 COVID-19 vaccine. Sequenced by immunoSEQ multiplex PCR; TCRdb stores in-frame clones only, minus some. The table includes approximately 150,000 clones, 94% detected once. The sample here was peripheral blood, taken on day 0 of AZD1222 vaccination. The receptors stem from an adult in good health.

V is TRBV6-5 and J is TRBJ1-1; D is unresolved. The germline CDR1 and CDR2 sequences are MNHEY and SVGAGI. The CDR3 runs to 14 residues. V lost 6 bases and J lost 1, with 12 bases in between. CDR3 coding DNA: TGTGCCAGCAGGCCCCCCCACGGGAACACTGAAGCTTTCTTT. Protein: CASRPPHGNTEAFF.

A single count supports this clone. This sequence joins TRBV10-1 and TRBJ2-2, with D hard to call. Between the trimmed V and J ends, which lost 5 bases and 2 bases, there was a span of 9 bases. There are 14 residues in the CDR3. CDR1 WNHNN and CDR2 SYGVQD come from the germline V gene (reference sequence). CDR3 DNA sequence: TGCGCCAGCAGTCCCTTAATCAACACCGGGGAGCTGTTTTTT. It specifies CASSPLINTGELFF.

This chain connects TRBV7-2 to TRBJ2-3; TRBD2 aligns across 8 bases. This CDR3 comprises 15 residues. Germline loops: CDR1 SGHTA, CDR2 FQGNSA. V lost 5 bases, J lost 2 bases, and 6 bases stayed unmatched. As DNA, the CDR3 is TGTGCCAGCAGCAAAACTAGCGGAAACACAGATACGCAGTATTTT. This gives the protein CASSKTSGNTDTQYF.

The rearrangement uses TRBV19 and TRBJ1-5; perhaps TRBD1 as D (5 bases). The CDR3 is 15 residues long. Germline-derived CDR1 and CDR2 are LNHDA and SQIVND (reference sequence). The V end was cut by 6 bases, the J end by 1 base, with 13 bases between. The CDR3 loop is CASRDDSQSNQPQHF. In nucleotides, the CDR3 is TGTGCCAGTAGGGATGACAGTCAAAGCAATCAGCCCCAGCATTTT.

This rearrangement joins TRBV10-1 to TRBJ1-2, with D uncertain. The CDR3 is made up of 13 amino acids. V dropped 2 bases and J dropped 0 bases, with 4 bases sitting between them. CDR1 and CDR2 from the germline V gene are WNHNN and SYGVQD (reference sequence). CDR3 sequence: CASSEGANYGYTF. CDR3 in DNA: TGCGCCAGCAGTGAGGGTGCTAACTATGGCTACACCTTC.